The 24 T cell receptor beta chains listed next were all sequenced from one sample in a study of vaccination and CD4 T cells after COVID-19. No antigen has been identified for these receptors. An Oncomine TCR Beta short-read assay was used to sequence the DNA from cultured CD4+ T cells. TCRdb reprocessed the PCR reads with MiXCR, giving one entry per CDR3 protein. The sample shows about 24,000 distinct CDR3 sequences, about two fifths of them seen only once. Sample time point: late sampling 161 to 241 days after vaccination in three convalescent patients. Stated treatment: approximately nine-day PBMC culture with coronavirus spike peptide pools or control peptides (ViraFEST assay). The input for sequencing was CD4+ T cells from blood, cultured in vitro, taken about 7 months after SARS-CoV-2 vaccination. These receptors were taken from a human donor who had recovered from COVID-19.

Only a few counts were recorded for this clonotype. This sequence joins TRBV6-5 and TRBJ2-3; D is ambiguous. CDR1 and CDR2 from the germline V gene are MNHEY and SVGAGI. Trimming stripped 4 bases from V and 5 bases from J, with 7 bases between. The CDR3 covers 12 residues. CDR3: CASSSTIDTQYF. CDR3 DNA: TGTGCCAGCAGTTCAACAATAGATACGCAGTATTTT.

This chain links TRBV7-8 with TRBJ2-1; D not resolved. This CDR3 region has 14 residues. Trimming pared 1 base from V and 5 bases from J, leaving 9 bases between. CDR1 SGHVS and CDR2 FQNEAQ come from the germline V gene. The CDR3 DNA reads TGTGCCAGCAGCTTAGGGCAGATGCACAATGAGCAGTTCTTC. Translating gives CASSLGQMHNEQFF.

This clonotype was counted a few times. The gene calls are TRBV6-1 and TRBJ1-5; D call uncertain. The CDR3 consists of 13 residues. Germline loops: CDR1 MNHNS, CDR2 SASEGT. The V and J ends lost 1 base and 4 bases respectively, with 5 bases between them. This CDR3 is CASSEGGNQPQHF. The CDR3 region has the DNA TGTGCCAGCAGTGAAGGGGGTAATCAGCCCCAGCATTTT.

The chain carries TRBV5-1 and TRBJ1-1; no definite D call. Germline CDR1 SGHRS, CDR2 YFSETQ. The CDR3 runs 11 residues. Trimming stripped 0 bases from V and 5 bases from J, with 2 bases between. The DNA of the CDR3 is TGCGCCAGCAGCTTGGGGACTGAAGCTTTCTTT. It codes for CASSLGTEAFF. Full variable domain (remainder filled in from reference TRBV5-1 and TRBJ1-1): KAGVTQTPRYLIKTRGQQVTLSCSPISGHRSVSWYQQTPGQGLQFLFEYFSETQRNKGNFPGRFSGRQFSNSRSEMNVSTLELGDSALYLCASSLGTEAFFGQGTRLTVV.

V and J are TRBV2 and TRBJ2-7, with unresolved D. Trimming removed 3 bases at V and 3 bases at J, with 9 bases between. The germline V gene encodes CDR1 SNHLY and CDR2 FYNNEI. The CDR3 is 13 residues long. The CDR3 DNA reads as TGTGCCAGCAGTGAGCGGCAGCACTACGAGCAGTACTTC. This translates into CASSERQHYEQYF.

This clonotype occurred a few times. V and J are TRBV6-1 and TRBJ2-1; D ambiguous. The CDR3 is 11 amino acids. Germline V gives CDR1 MNHNS, CDR2 SASEGT. V lost 6 bases to trimming and J lost 6 bases, with 6 bases between them. The CDR3 sequence: CASSPSNEQFF. CDR3 coding DNA: TGTGCCAGCAGCCCCAGCAATGAGCAGTTCTTC.

The chain has TRBV7-9 and TRBJ2-7; perhaps D is TRBD1 or TRBD2 (6 bases each). Germline V CDR1 and CDR2: SEHNR, FQNEAQ (reference sequence). CDR3 length: 14 amino acids. V was cut by 5 bases and J by 3 bases, with 14 bases left in between. In DNA form, the CDR3 reads TGTGCCAGCAGCCGCCCGGGGGCGAGCTACGAGCAGTACTTC. Its protein is CASSRPGASYEQYF.

The chain uses TRBV6-5 and TRBJ2-5, with D possibly TRBD2 on 5 matching bases. Trimming removed 2 bases from V and 5 bases from J, with 12 bases in between. Germline CDR1 reads MNHEY; CDR2 reads SVGAGI. CDR3 length: 14 amino acids. CDR3 amino acids: CASSYPGIGETQYF. CDR3 sequence (DNA): TGTGCCAGCAGTTACCCGGGGATCGGCGAGACCCAGTACTTC.

The chain is built from TRBV20-1 and TRBJ2-3; 11 bases line up with TRBD2. Germline-derived CDR1 and CDR2 are DFQATT and SNEGSKA (reference sequence). Trimming cost V 6 bases and J 0 bases; bases outside gene matches: 5. The CDR3 is made up of 15 amino acids. CDR3 region: CSAPGLAASTDTQYF. Here the CDR3 DNA reads TGCAGTGCCCCGGGACTAGCGGCTAGCACAGATACGCAGTATTTT.

This sequence joins TRBV20-1 and TRBJ2-3, with D unresolved. V was pared by 4 bases and J by 4 bases, with 15 bases between. The CDR3 length is 14 residues. Germline CDR1 DFQATT, CDR2 SNEGSKA (reference sequence). This CDR3 is CSAKLSVPADTQYF. For the CDR3, the DNA is TGCAGTGCTAAGCTTTCAGTCCCGGCAGATACGCAGTATTTT.

The chain recombines TRBV28 with TRBJ2-7; D uncertain. Germline V gene data show CDR1 as MDHEN and CDR2 as SYDVKM. V shed 9 bases and J shed 4 bases, with 16 bases lying between them. There are 13 residues in the CDR3. CDR3 sequence reads: CASGLRPVYEQYF. CDR3 in DNA: TGTGCCAGTGGGCTGAGGCCTGTGTACGAGCAGTACTTC.

In its sample, this clonotype ranks as large. The rearrangement links TRBV28 to TRBJ1-5; D unresolved. This CDR3 is 20 amino acids long. Trimming cost V 6 bases and J 0 bases, with 27 bases left between them. Germline V CDR1 and CDR2: MDHEN, SYDVKM. As DNA, the CDR3 is TGTGCCAGCAGCCCTGATTACCTAAGTGGGCAGGAGTATAGCAATCAGCCCCAGCATTTT. It yields the protein CASSPDYLSGQEYSNQPQHF.

This clonotype was detected only a few times. The chain recombines TRBV6-1 with TRBJ1-5; TRBD1 is a possible D gene (5 bases). The CDR3 sequence is 15 residues long. The germline V and J ends were trimmed by 7 bases and 0 bases, with 13 bases remaining between them. Germline values: CDR1 MNHNS, CDR2 SASEGT. The CDR3 reads CASNPGLYSNQPQHF. For the CDR3, the DNA is TGTGCCAGCAACCCGGGACTCTATAGCAATCAGCCCCAGCATTTT.

This clonotype was recorded a few times. The chain joins TRBV6-1 to TRBJ2-3; TRBD1 aligns across 8 bases. With 5 bases clipped from V and 8 bases from J, the junction kept 12 bases outside the gene matches. The CDR3 is 15 residues long. CDR1 and CDR2 from the germline V gene are MNHNS and SASEGT. CDR3 sequence (DNA): TGTGCCAGCAGTCTTTCTACAGGGGGAGACGGTACGCAGTATTTT. The encoded protein is CASSLSTGGDGTQYF.

This clonotype qualifies as medium-sized. V gene TRBV10-1 combines with J gene TRBJ2-5; TRBD2 aligns across 10 bases. J lost 4 bases, V lost 4 bases, and 15 bases had no gene match. From germline, CDR1 is WNHNN and CDR2 SYGVQD (reference sequence). The CDR3 runs 18 residues. The CDR3 loop is CASSGVQREGRVGETQYF. The CDR3 DNA sequence: TGCGCCAGCAGTGGGGTCCAGCGGGAGGGCCGGGTAGGAGAGACCCAGTACTTC.

The CDR3 sequence: CASRNRQDYGYTF. The CDR3 nucleotides read TGTGCCAGCAGAAACAGGCAGGACTATGGCTACACCTTC. The chain employs TRBV6-1 and TRBJ1-2; TRBD1 is a possible D gene (5 bases). Germline CDR1 reads MNHNS; CDR2 reads SASEGT. V gave up 6 bases and J gave up 3 bases, with 11 bases separating them. CDR3 length: 13 residues.

This clonotype was found a few times. The chain uses TRBV20-1 and TRBJ1-2; D may be TRBD1 (6 bases). This CDR3 is 12 amino acids long. Germline V gene data show CDR1 as DFQATT and CDR2 as SNEGSKA (reference sequence). V was trimmed by 6 bases and J by 4 bases, leaving 12 bases between them. The CDR3 coding sequence is TGCAGTGCATCGACAGGTACCTATGGCTACACCTTC. Amino acids: CSASTGTYGYTF.

A few counts support this clonotype. The chain has TRBV20-1 and TRBJ2-6; weak D call: TRBD2 (6 bases). The V gene lost 3 bases and the J gene lost 4 bases, with 7 bases spanning the gap. This CDR3 is built from 13 residues. Germline CDR1 is DFQATT and CDR2 is SNEGSKA (reference sequence). This CDR3 is CSARAGGANVLTF. CDR3 DNA sequence: TGCAGTGCTAGGGCGGGGGGGGCCAACGTCCTGACTTTC.

The chain links TRBV27 to TRBJ2-7; perhaps TRBD2 as D (7 bases). The germline V and J ends were trimmed by 0 bases and 0 bases, with 15 bases remaining between them. The germline CDR1 and CDR2 sequences are MNHEY and SMNVEV (reference sequence). The CDR3 covers 17 residues. The CDR3 loop is CASSLSIRGGGSYEQYF. The CDR3 nucleotides read TGTGCCAGCAGTTTATCGATAAGAGGGGGGGGCTCCTACGAGCAGTACTTC.

This clonotype was detected once. V gene TRBV20-1 combines with J gene TRBJ2-1; 8 bases agree with TRBD2. The DNA matches TRBJ2-7 better at its end, which makes the J call doubtful. The CDR3 extends over 17 amino acids. Germline V gene sequence: CDR1 DFQATT, CDR2 SNEGSKA (reference sequence). CDR3 in DNA: TGCAGTGCTAGGTCCCCCGGCGGAGGCGGGAGGTTGAACGAGCAGTACTTC. This gives the protein CSARSPGGGGRLNEQYF.

The genes are TRBV27 and TRBJ2-7; 11 bases are shared with TRBD1. Germline lookup yields CDR1 MNHEY and CDR2 SMNVEV (reference sequence). V was clipped by 5 bases and J by 2 bases; unmatched bases: 8. CDR3 size: 16 residues. This CDR3 reads CASSLRDRGGTYEQYF. As DNA, the CDR3 is TGTGCCAGCAGTCTCCGGGACAGGGGGGGAACCTACGAGCAGTACTTC.

This clonotype was seen only once. The J gene is TRBJ1-1, the V gene TRBV28; 7 nucleotides align to TRBD1. The CDR3 runs to 15 residues. The germline CDR1 and CDR2 sequences are MDHEN and SYDVKM. With V trimmed by 6 bases and J by 0 bases, 7 bases remained unmatched. CDR3 DNA sequence: TGTGCCAGCAGGAAACAGGGGAACATGAACACTGAAGCTTTCTTT. Translated: CASRKQGNMNTEAFF.

This chain uses TRBV5-4 with TRBJ2-7; D is unresolved. Trimming took 2 bases from V and 0 from J, leaving 9 bases between them. The CDR3 length is 14 residues. Germline values: CDR1 SGHNT, CDR2 YYREEE (reference sequence). CDR3 DNA sequence: TGTGCCAGCAGCTTAGGCCAATCCTCCTACGAGCAGTACTTC. Translating gives CASSLGQSSYEQYF.

The sample holds a few counts of this clonotype. The chain is built from TRBV25-1 and TRBJ2-5; unclear D gene. V was pared by 2 bases and J by 5 bases, with 18 bases between. This CDR3 is built from 16 residues. Looked up from germline, CDR1 is MGHDK and CDR2 is SYGVNS. CDR3 amino acids: CASSERAPGPVETQYF. The CDR3 DNA reads as TGTGCCAGCAGTGAAAGGGCTCCGGGCCCGGTGGAGACCCAGTACTTC. Full variable domain (outside the CDR3, taken from reference TRBV25-1 and TRBJ2-5): EADIYQTPRYLVIGTGKKITLECSQTMGHDKMYWYQQDPGMELHLIHYSYGVNSTEKGDLSSESTVSRIRTEHFPLTLESARPSHTSQYLCASSERAPGPVETQYFGPGTRLLVL.